These T cell receptor beta chains were read from a single sample in a study of vaccination effects on CD4 cells after COVID-19. The antigens of these receptors remain unknown. This table comes from immunoSEQ multiplex PCR, and its TCRdb copy is limited to in-frame clones, with some not included. The sample carries about 35,000 clones, 82% recorded once. The sequenced sample was CD4+ T cells from PBMCs cultured with HCoV-NL63 spike peptides, obtained after COVID-19 vaccination. These receptor sequences come from a human donor who received a COVID-19 vaccine. Some clones in this sample may be carry-over from other donors' samples. CDR3s include the opening cysteine and the closing phenylalanine or tryptophan. The D gene is left open where the match is weak. Clone size is stated in some rows and not others, as once, few, many or a class when expanded.

clone_size	d_call	j_call	v_call	cdr3_aa	cdr3_nt
.	.	TRBJ2-2	TRBV18	CASSATSNTGELFF	TGTGCCAGCTCAGCTACGTCGAACACCGGGGAGCTGTTTTTT
.	TRBD1	TRBJ1-2	TRBV9	CASSLQGAGGYTF	TGTGCCAGCAGCTTACAGGGGGCAGGTGGCTACACCTTC
.	.	TRBJ1-1	TRBV7-2	CASSTLQGTEAFF	TGTGCCAGCAGCACCCTACAGGGAACTGAAGCTTTCTTT
.	.	TRBJ1-1	TRBV4-1	CASSQRTATNTEAFF	TGCGCCAGCAGCCAGAGGACAGCCACGAACACTGAAGCTTTCTTT
.	TRBD1	TRBJ1-1	TRBV18	CASSPSTGGTEAFF	TGTGCCAGCTCGCCTTCAACAGGGGGCACTGAAGCTTTCTTT
.	.	TRBJ2-2	TRBV6-6	CASSYSTEYTGELFF	TGTGCCAGCAGTTACTCAACAGAATACACCGGGGAGCTGTTTTTT
.	TRBD1	TRBJ2-1	TRBV19	CASSRQGTGEQFF	TGTGCCAGTAGTAGACAGGGGACCGGTGAGCAGTTCTTC
.	TRBD1	TRBJ2-3	TRBV7-2	CASSLATGLDTQYF	TGTGCCAGCAGCCTTGCGACAGGGTTAGATACGCAGTATTTT
.	TRBD2	TRBJ2-3	TRBV5-4	CASSSQTSGGLAQYF	TGTGCCAGCAGCTCGCAGACTAGCGGGGGGTTGGCGCAGTATTTT
few	.	TRBJ1-1	TRBV19	CASRDIRGNTEAFF	TGTGCCAGTAGGGACATCAGGGGGAACACTGAAGCTTTCTTT
.	TRBD1	TRBJ2-5	TRBV30	CAWTMASGGFETQYF	TGTGCCTGGACAATGGCGTCAGGGGGCTTTGAGACCCAGTACTTC
.	.	TRBJ2-2	TRBV6-5	CASSYFGVTGELFF	TGTGCCAGCAGTTACTTTGGGGTTACCGGGGAGCTGTTTTTT
few	.	TRBJ1-3	TRBV6-5	CASSRQVNSGNTIYF	TGTGCCAGCAGTCGTCAGGTTAACTCTGGAAACACCATATATTTT
.	.	TRBJ2-5	TRBV3-1/TRBV3-2	CASRQPLQETQYF	TGTGCCAGCCGCCAGCCACTCCAAGAGACCCAGTACTTC
.	.	TRBJ1-2	TRBV12-3/TRBV12-4	CASSFTGNYGYTF	TGTGCCAGCAGCTTTACAGGGAACTATGGCTACACCTTC
few	.	TRBJ1-5	TRBV7-9	CASSLAAGPQPQHF	TGTGCCAGCAGCTTAGCCGCAGGGCCTCAGCCCCAGCATTTT
.	TRBD2	TRBJ2-1	TRBV19	CASSIGGGYGNEQFF	TGTGCCAGTAGTATAGGCGGGGGGTACGGCAATGAGCAGTTCTTC
.	TRBD1	TRBJ1-2	TRBV16	CASSQARDSYGYTF	TGTGCCAGCAGCCAGGCCCGGGACAGCTATGGCTACACCTTC
.	.	TRBJ2-1	TRBV4-1	CASSSPGLPYNEQFF	TGCGCCAGCAGTTCGCCGGGACTCCCATACAATGAGCAGTTCTTC
.	TRBD1	TRBJ2-5	TRBV7-3	CASSETGTDQETQYF	TGTGCCAGCAGCGAGACCGGGACAGATCAAGAGACCCAGTACTTC
.	.	TRBJ2-4	TRBV19	CASSTGEVSKNIQYF	TGTGCCAGTAGTACGGGCGAGGTGTCCAAAAACATTCAGTACTTC
.	.	TRBJ2-3	TRBV14	CASRERGTDTQYF	TGTGCCAGCAGGGAAAGAGGCACAGATACGCAGTATTTT
.	TRBD1	TRBJ2-1	TRBV27	CASSEQGAINEQFF	TGTGCCAGCAGCGAACAGGGGGCGATCAATGAGCAGTTCTTC
.	.	TRBJ1-2	TRBV10-3	CAISRQEHYGYTF	TGTGCCATCAGTAGACAGGAGCACTATGGCTACACCTTC
.	TRBD2	TRBJ2-5	TRBV28	CASSSPGGRETQYF	TGTGCCAGCAGTTCCCCGGGGGGTAGAGAGACCCAGTACTTC
.	.	TRBJ2-3	TRBV18	CASSSQGATDTQYF	TGTGCCAGCTCATCACAGGGTGCCACAGATACGCAGTATTTT
.	.	TRBJ1-6	TRBV11-2	CASSFNRYNSPLHF	TGTGCCAGCAGCTTCAATCGGTATAATTCACCCCTCCACTTT
.	.	TRBJ1-2	TRBV30	CAWGRDPYYYGYTF	TGTGCCTGGGGCAGGGATCCTTACTACTATGGCTACACCTTC
.	TRBD1	TRBJ1-2	TRBV24-1	CATSPRDRAYGYTF	TGTGCCACCAGCCCCCGTGACAGGGCATATGGCTACACCTTC
once	.	TRBJ2-3	TRBV21-1	CASYTKGEPTDTQYF	TGTGCCAGCTATACCAAGGGAGAACCCACAGATACGCAGTATTTT
.	.	TRBJ1-1	TRBV10-3	CAINGEPSTEAFF	TGTGCCATCAATGGTGAACCCTCAACTGAAGCTTTCTTT
large	.	TRBJ2-2	TRBV9	CASSVIWNTGELFF	TGTGCCAGCAGCGTAATCTGGAACACCGGGGAGCTGTTTTTT
.	.	TRBJ1-2	TRBV29-1	CSVDGNTNYGYTF	TGCAGCGTTGATGGAAACACTAACTATGGCTACACCTTC
.	TRBD1	TRBJ2-1	TRBV24-1	CATSDSMTGGYNEQFF	TGTGCCACCAGTGATTCGATGACAGGGGGATACAATGAGCAGTTCTTC
.	TRBD1	TRBJ2-3	TRBV24-1	CATRATGATDTQYF	TGTGCCACCAGGGCGACAGGGGCCACAGATACGCAGTATTTT
.	.	TRBJ2-2	TRBV5-1	CASSLNRATNTGELFF	TGCGCCAGCAGCTTGAACCGGGCGACTAACACCGGGGAGCTGTTTTTT
.	TRBD1	TRBJ2-4	TRBV10-1	CASSEKQGNKNIQYF	TGCGCCAGCAGTGAAAAACAGGGGAACAAAAACATTCAGTACTTC
.	TRBD2	TRBJ2-2	TRBV3-1/TRBV3-2	CASSLWTSGSTGELFF	TGTGCCAGCAGCCTCTGGACTAGCGGGAGCACCGGGGAGCTGTTTTTT
once	.	TRBJ2-4	TRBV18	CASSPQGTGYIQYF	TGTGCCAGCTCACCACAGGGCACGGGGTACATTCAGTACTTC
.	.	TRBJ1-1	TRBV19	CASKDRNTEAFF	TGTGCCAGTAAGGACCGGAACACTGAAGCTTTCTTT
.	.	TRBJ2-6	TRBV9	CASSLIPGANVLTF	TGTGCCAGCAGTCTCATTCCGGGGGCCAACGTCCTGACTTTC